One sample yielded the 27 T cell receptor beta chains listed below, sequenced in a study of T cell responses to AZD1222 COVID-19 vaccine. Generated by immunoSEQ multiplex PCR, the TCRdb table keeps only in-frame clones and is missing some. The data show some 120,000 clones, 80% to 90% seen once. The material was peripheral blood, obtained on day 0 of MenACWY control vaccination. These receptor sequences come from an adult in good health.

The chain has TRBV6-5 and TRBJ2-2, with a weak D call TRBD1 (6 bases). This CDR3 has 15 amino acids. Germline lookup yields CDR1 MNHEY and CDR2 SVGAGI. Trimming left V 6 bases short and J 1 base short, with 12 bases between. The CDR3 bases are TGTGCCAGCAGGTCCCCGACAGGGAACACCGGGGAGCTGTTTTTT. This sequence encodes CASRSPTGNTGELFF.

V gene TRBV11-3 combines with J gene TRBJ2-7; D ambiguous. The germline gives CDR1 SGHNT, CDR2 YENEEA. V lost 1 base, J lost 3 bases, and 7 bases lay in between. The CDR3 runs to 13 residues. The CDR3 DNA reads TGTGCCAGCAGCTTAGGGGTCGACTACGAGCAGTACTTC. Its protein is CASSLGVDYEQYF.

The chain joins TRBV6-6 to TRBJ2-7; 11 bases line up with TRBD2. The V and J ends lost 2 bases and 7 bases, in that order; junction bases with no gene match: 7. The germline V gene has CDR1 MNHNY and CDR2 SVGAGI (reference sequence). The CDR3 extends over 15 amino acids. The CDR3 DNA follows: TGTGCCAGCAGTTACGAGGTAGCGGGAGGGCGTGAGCAGTACTTC. It specifies CASSYEVAGGREQYF.

The gene calls are TRBV10-3 and TRBJ2-7; 8 bases map to TRBD1. After removal of 6 bases from V and 3 bases from J, the junction contained 7 bases not matched to a gene. This CDR3 comprises 14 residues. The germline V gene encodes CDR1 ENHRY and CDR2 SYGVKD. The CDR3: CAIRRQGHLYEQYF. The CDR3 bases are TGTGCCATCAGGCGACAGGGGCACCTCTACGAGCAGTACTTC.

The chain joins TRBV7-6 to TRBJ2-2, with TRBD2 identical over 9 bases. The germline gives CDR1 SGHVS, CDR2 FNYEAQ. V lost 5 bases to trimming and J lost 0 bases; unmatched junction nucleotides: 7. The CDR3 contains 17 residues. CDR3 in amino acids: CASSPTSGRSNTGELFF. CDR3 bases: TGTGCCAGCAGCCCGACTAGCGGAAGGTCGAACACCGGGGAGCTGTTTTTT. Supplemented by reference TRBV7-6 and TRBJ2-2, the full variable domain reads GAGVSQSPRYKVTKRGQDVALRCDPISGHVSLYWYRQALGQGPEFLTYFNYEAQQDKSGLPNDRFSAERPEGSISTLTIQRTEQRDSAMYRCASSPTSGRSNTGELFFGEGSRLTVL.

V usage is TRBV27 and J usage is TRBJ2-1, with 8 bases aligning to TRBD2. V dropped 6 bases and J dropped 6; count of bases not matched to a gene: 13. Germline CDR1 reads MNHEY; CDR2 reads SMNVEV (reference sequence). CDR3 size: 16 residues. CDR3 nucleotides: TGTGCCAGCAGCAGCCGTGGGACTAGTGGGTCCAATGAGCAGTTCTTC. It specifies CASSSRGTSGSNEQFF.

The chain combines TRBV6-6 with TRBJ1-3; 8 positions match TRBD1. The germline V gene has CDR1 MNHNY and CDR2 SVGAGI (reference sequence). V lost 7 bases to trimming and J lost 0 bases; unmatched junction nucleotides: 5. The CDR3 covers 15 residues. The CDR3, as DNA: TGTGCCAGCACTACAGGGGGTTTCTCTGGAAACACCATATATTTT. The encoded protein is CASTTGGFSGNTIYF.

The chain joins TRBV19 to TRBJ1-1; no reliable D call. Germline loops: CDR1 LNHDA, CDR2 SQIVND (reference sequence). The CDR3 length is 13 residues. Trimming took off 2 bases at V and 8 bases at J, with 12 bases between the two ends. The CDR3 coding sequence is TGTGCCAGTAGTATAACCCCAAATTTAGAAGCTTTCTTT. Amino acids: CASSITPNLEAFF. Full variable domain (missing parts from reference TRBV19 and TRBJ1-1): DGGITQSPKYLFRKEGQNVTLSCEQNLNHDAMYWYRQDPGQGLRLIYYSQIVNDFQKGDIAEGYSVSREKKESFPLTVTSAQKNPTAFYLCASSITPNLEAFFGQGTRLTVV.

The gene calls are TRBV5-4 and TRBJ1-6; unclear D gene. CDR3 length: 14 amino acids. Germline assignment: CDR1 SGHNT and CDR2 YYREEE (reference sequence). V was shortened by 4 bases and J by 7 bases, with 12 bases between the two germline ends. CDR3 sequence: CASSPSMSNSPLHF. The CDR3 DNA reads as TGTGCCAGCAGCCCATCAATGAGCAATTCACCCCTCCACTTT.

The chain combines TRBV5-6 with TRBJ2-7; tentative D call: TRBD1 (5 bases). Germline CDR1 and CDR2: SGHDT and YYEEEE. The CDR3 length is 14 residues. Trimming shortened V by 2 bases and J by 3 bases, and 12 bases separated the two germline ends. CDR3 in amino acids: CASSFGHSHYEQYF. CDR3 coding DNA: TGTGCCAGCAGCTTCGGACATTCCCACTACGAGCAGTACTTC. Supplemented by reference TRBV5-6 and TRBJ2-7, the full variable domain reads DAGVTQSPTHLIKTRGQQVTLRCSPKSGHDTVSWYQQALGQGPQFIFQYYEEEERQRGNFPDRFSGHQFPNYSSELNVNALLLGDSALYLCASSFGHSHYEQYFGPGTRLTVT.

The genes are TRBV5-1 and TRBJ2-2; 8 nucleotides match TRBD1. Germline V gene data show CDR1 as SGHRS and CDR2 as YFSETQ. The CDR3 contains 18 residues. With 2 bases clipped from V and 0 bases from J, the junction kept 9 bases outside the gene matches. CDR3 sequence: CASSFDRGRTSNTGELFF. The CDR3 nucleotides are TGCGCCAGCAGCTTTGACAGGGGCCGCACCTCGAACACCGGGGAGCTGTTTTTT.

This chain connects TRBV5-5 to TRBJ2-5, with 7 bases identical to TRBD2. V was clipped by 0 bases and J by 4 bases; unmatched bases: 6. The CDR3 consists of 15 residues. Per germline, CDR1 SGHKS and CDR2 YYEKEE (reference sequence). DNA of the CDR3: TGTGCCAGCAGCTTGGAGGGAGGGCCGGGAGAGACCCAGTACTTC. This sequence encodes CASSLEGGPGETQYF.

The CDR3 DNA sequence: TGTGCCAGCGCCGAGCCTCGGGGACACACAGATACGCAGTATTTT. The encoded protein is CASAEPRGHTDTQYF. The genes are TRBV6-5 and TRBJ2-3; the D gene is possibly TRBD1 (6 bases). Deletions cut 8 bases from V and 2 bases from J, with 17 bases between. CDR3 size: 15 residues. Germline-derived CDR1 and CDR2 are MNHEY and SVGAGI.

Turning to this clone: Other DNA sequences from this sample encode an identical CDR3 as well. This chain uses TRBV12-3 or TRBV12-4 with TRBJ1-5; D is undetermined. This CDR3 contains 12 residues. Trimming took off 3 bases at V and 2 bases at J, with 2 bases between the two ends. This CDR3 reads CASSFGNQPQHF. The CDR3 DNA sequence: TGTGCCAGCAGTTTCGGCAATCAGCCCCAGCATTTT.

The rearrangement uses TRBV5-4 and TRBJ2-5, with 7 positions matching TRBD2. In germline, CDR1 is SGHNT, CDR2 YYREEE (reference sequence). This CDR3 spans 14 amino acids. The ends lost 1 base at V and 3 bases at J; junction bases unmatched: 3. The CDR3 is CASSLTSAKETQYF. The CDR3 DNA is TGTGCCAGCAGCTTGACTAGCGCGAAAGAGACCCAGTACTTC.

This clone was seen just once. This chain joins TRBV6-5 and TRBJ1-6; tentatively, D is TRBD1 (5 bases). V lost 0 bases to trimming and J lost 10 bases, with 13 bases between them. From germline, CDR1 is MNHEY and CDR2 SVGAGI. CDR3 length equals 15 residues. The chain's CDR3 is CASSYSGRVGSPLHF. The CDR3 nucleotides read TGTGCCAGCAGTTACTCGGGCAGGGTCGGCTCACCCCTCCACTTT.

V and J are TRBV5-1 and TRBJ1-5, with TRBD1 matching 7 bases. V trimming: 2 bases; J trimming: 1 base; junction bases outside the gene matches: 3. Germline values: CDR1 SGHRS, CDR2 YFSETQ. The CDR3 extends over 15 amino acids. Written as DNA, the CDR3 is TGCGCCAGCAGCTTCCAGGGGGGAAGCAATCAGCCCCAGCATTTT. It encodes CASSFQGGSNQPQHF.

This sequence joins TRBV5-5 and TRBJ1-5, with a tentative D call TRBD1 (5 bases). CDR3 length: 14 residues. CDR1 is SGHKS and CDR2 is YYEKEE in the germline V gene (reference sequence). The V gene lost 1 base and the J gene lost 7 bases, with 12 bases spanning the gap. In DNA, the CDR3 is TGTGCCAGCAGCTTGTTCAGGGTAGGACAGCCCCAGCATTTT. Protein product: CASSLFRVGQPQHF.

The rearrangement links TRBV7-9 to TRBJ2-5; D unclear. The CDR3 covers 16 residues. Trimming pared 5 bases from V and 0 bases from J, leaving 16 bases between. The germline gives CDR1 SEHNR, CDR2 FQNEAQ (reference sequence). This chain's CDR3 is CASSPDTDTYQETQYF. The DNA of the CDR3 is TGTGCCAGCAGCCCTGACACTGATACGTACCAAGAGACCCAGTACTTC.

This chain joins TRBV5-1 and TRBJ2-1, with a tentative D call TRBD2 (6 bases). V lost 4 bases, J lost 9 bases, and 11 bases lay in between. The germline CDR1 and CDR2 sequences are SGHRS and YFSETQ. The CDR3 runs to 12 residues. The CDR3 here is CASSLTSAEQFF. The CDR3 DNA is TGCGCCAGCAGCCTGACTAGTGCTGAGCAGTTCTTC.

J is TRBJ1-3 and V is TRBV19, with TRBD1 matching over 10 bases. The CDR3 contains 17 residues. The germline V gene has CDR1 LNHDA and CDR2 SQIVND (reference sequence). V was pared by 7 bases and J by 0 bases, with 9 bases of the junction left unmatched. The CDR3 is CASILTGTGASGNTIYF. The DNA for the CDR3 is TGTGCCAGTATCCTAACCGGGACAGGGGCCTCTGGAAACACCATATATTTT.

The V call is TRBV5-5, the J call TRBJ2-7; 8 bases agree with TRBD2. Trimming at V came to 1 base and at J to 2 bases, leaving 2 bases not matched to a gene. Germline V gene data show CDR1 as SGHKS and CDR2 as YYEKEE (reference sequence). The length of the CDR3 is 14 residues. The CDR3 DNA reads TGTGCCAGCAGCTTGACTAGCGGCACCTACGAGCAGTACTTC. Amino acid sequence: CASSLTSGTYEQYF.

This chain joins TRBV15 and TRBJ1-4; no clear D gene. The CDR3 runs 15 residues. Germline V CDR1 and CDR2: LNHNV, YYDKDF (reference sequence). V was trimmed by 1 base and J by 5 bases, leaving 11 bases between them. The CDR3 nucleotides are TGTGCCACCAGCAGAGTCACCGGGAACAATGAAAAACTGTTTTTT. Protein product: CATSRVTGNNEKLFF.

The chain's CDR3 is CASSQEGIGGDYEQYF. The CDR3 nucleotides read TGCGCCAGCAGCCAAGAGGGGATTGGGGGGGACTACGAGCAGTACTTC. The chain is built from TRBV4-1 and TRBJ2-7; 7 nucleotides align to TRBD2. The CDR3 extends over 16 amino acids. After removal of 0 bases from V and 3 bases from J, the junction contained 8 bases not matched to a gene. Per the germline V gene, CDR1 is MGHRA and CDR2 is YSYEKL.

This CDR3 reads CASSGDRGGTSGRNEQFF. In nucleotides, the CDR3 is TGTGCCAGCAGTGGGGACAGGGGAGGGACTAGCGGGAGGAATGAGCAGTTCTTC. The V call is TRBV6-1, the J call TRBJ2-1; 15 nucleotides match TRBD2. The CDR3 sequence is 18 residues long. V shed 4 bases and J 7 bases; nucleotides not matched to a gene: 11. The germline V gene encodes CDR1 MNHNS and CDR2 SASEGT.

The rearrangement links TRBV6-2 or TRBV6-3 to TRBJ2-7, with TRBD2 matching over 9 bases. This CDR3 contains 16 residues. In germline, CDR1 is MNHEY, CDR2 SVGEGT. V lost 0 bases and J lost 0; bases outside the gene matches: 3. CDR3: CASSYSLSGSSYEQYF. The CDR3 coding sequence is TGTGCCAGCAGTTACTCTCTTAGCGGGAGCTCCTACGAGCAGTACTTC.

The V and J genes are TRBV7-8 and TRBJ2-6, with no clear D. Germline CDR1 is SGHVS and CDR2 is FQNEAQ. CDR3 length: 17 amino acids. The V and J ends lost 5 bases and 2 bases respectively, with 16 bases between them. In DNA form, the CDR3 reads TGTGCCAGCAGCGAGACCCGGGCCGCAGCTGGGGCCAACGTCCTGACTTTC. Translated, it gives CASSETRAAAGANVLTF. The whole variable domain, filled in from reference TRBV7-8 and TRBJ2-6, reads GAGVSQSPRYKVAKRGQDVALRCDPISGHVSLFWYQQALGQGPEFLTYFQNEAQLDKSGLPSDRFFAERPEGSVSTLKIQRTQQEDSAVYLCASSETRAAAGANVLTFGAGSRLTVL.